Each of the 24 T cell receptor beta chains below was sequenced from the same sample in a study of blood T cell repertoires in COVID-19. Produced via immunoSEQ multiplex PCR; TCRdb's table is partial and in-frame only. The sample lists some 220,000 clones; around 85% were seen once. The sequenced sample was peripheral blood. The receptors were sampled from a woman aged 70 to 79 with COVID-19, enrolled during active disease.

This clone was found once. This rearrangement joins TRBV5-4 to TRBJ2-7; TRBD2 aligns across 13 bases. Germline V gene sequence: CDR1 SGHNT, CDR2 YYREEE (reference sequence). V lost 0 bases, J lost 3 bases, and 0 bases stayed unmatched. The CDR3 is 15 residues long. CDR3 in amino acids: CASSLGLAGGYEQYF. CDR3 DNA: TGTGCCAGCAGCTTGGGACTAGCGGGAGGCTACGAGCAGTACTTC.

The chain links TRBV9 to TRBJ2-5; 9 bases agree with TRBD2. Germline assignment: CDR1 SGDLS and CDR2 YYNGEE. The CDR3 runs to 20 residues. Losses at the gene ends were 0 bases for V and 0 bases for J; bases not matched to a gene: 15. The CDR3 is CASSVGIAGGGAVDQETQYF. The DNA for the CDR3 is TGTGCCAGCAGCGTAGGTATCGCGGGCGGGGGGGCGGTAGACCAAGAGACCCAGTACTTC.

Written as DNA, the CDR3 is TGCAGCGTCCAAAATGAAAAACTGTTTTTT. Its protein product is CSVQNEKLFF. The chain has TRBV29-1 and TRBJ1-4; D is unresolved. The germline V and J ends were trimmed by 6 bases and 5 bases, with 4 bases remaining between them. Germline-derived CDR1 and CDR2 are SQVTM and ANQGSEA. CDR3 length equals 10 residues.

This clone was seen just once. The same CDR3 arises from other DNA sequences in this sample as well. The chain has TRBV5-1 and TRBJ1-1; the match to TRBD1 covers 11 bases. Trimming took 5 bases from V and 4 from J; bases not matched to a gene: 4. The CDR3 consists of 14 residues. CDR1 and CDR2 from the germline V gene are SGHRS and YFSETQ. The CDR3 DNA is TGCGCCAGCAGTCCCGGGACAGGGGGCACTGAAGCTTTCTTT. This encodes CASSPGTGGTEAFF. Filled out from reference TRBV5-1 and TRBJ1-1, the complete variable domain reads KAGVTQTPRYLIKTRGQQVTLSCSPISGHRSVSWYQQTPGQGLQFLFEYFSETQRNKGNFPGRFSGRQFSNSRSEMNVSTLELGDSALYLCASSPGTGGTEAFFGQGTRLTVV.

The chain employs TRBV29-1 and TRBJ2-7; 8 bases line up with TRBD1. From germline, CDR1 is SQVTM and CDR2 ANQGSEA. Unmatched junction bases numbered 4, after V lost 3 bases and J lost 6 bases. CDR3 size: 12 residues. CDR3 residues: CSVDAGGFEQYF. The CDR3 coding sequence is TGCAGCGTTGATGCAGGGGGCTTCGAGCAGTACTTC.

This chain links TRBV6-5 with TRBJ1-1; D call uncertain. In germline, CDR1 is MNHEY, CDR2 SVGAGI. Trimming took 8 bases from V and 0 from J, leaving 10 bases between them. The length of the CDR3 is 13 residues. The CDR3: CASLNEMNTEAFF. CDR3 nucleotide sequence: TGTGCCAGCTTGAATGAGATGAACACTGAAGCTTTCTTT.

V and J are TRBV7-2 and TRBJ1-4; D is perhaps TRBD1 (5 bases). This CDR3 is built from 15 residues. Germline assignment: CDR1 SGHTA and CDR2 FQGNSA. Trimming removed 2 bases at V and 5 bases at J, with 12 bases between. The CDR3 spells CASSLSGRTNEKLFF. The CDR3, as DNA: TGTGCCAGCAGCTTAAGTGGACGGACAAATGAAAAACTGTTTTTT. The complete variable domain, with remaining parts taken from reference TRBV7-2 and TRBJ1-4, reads GAGVSQSPSNKVTEKGKDVELRCDPISGHTALYWYRQSLGQGLEFLIYFQGNSAPDKSGLPSDRFSAERTGGSVSTLTIQRTQQEDSAVYLCASSLSGRTNEKLFFGSGTQLSVL.

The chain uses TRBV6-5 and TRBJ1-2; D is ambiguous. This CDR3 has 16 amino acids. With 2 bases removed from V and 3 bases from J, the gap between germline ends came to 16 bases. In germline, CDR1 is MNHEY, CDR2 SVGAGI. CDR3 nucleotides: TGTGCCAGCAGTTACGGGAGGACCAACCTGGACTATGGCTACACCTTC. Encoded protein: CASSYGRTNLDYGYTF.

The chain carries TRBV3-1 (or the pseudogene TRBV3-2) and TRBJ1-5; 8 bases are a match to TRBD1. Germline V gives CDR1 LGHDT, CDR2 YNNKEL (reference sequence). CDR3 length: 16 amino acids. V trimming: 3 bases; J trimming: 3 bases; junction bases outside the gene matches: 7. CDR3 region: CASSHHGTGSNQPQHF. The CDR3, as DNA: TGTGCCAGCAGCCACCACGGGACAGGTTCCAATCAGCCCCAGCATTTT.

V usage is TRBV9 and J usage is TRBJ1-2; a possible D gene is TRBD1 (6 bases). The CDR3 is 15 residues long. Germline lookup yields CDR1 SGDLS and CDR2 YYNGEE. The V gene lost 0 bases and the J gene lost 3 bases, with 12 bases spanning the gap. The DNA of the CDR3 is TGTGCCAGCAGCGTAGGCGGGGGCCCGCACTATGGCTACACCTTC. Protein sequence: CASSVGGGPHYGYTF. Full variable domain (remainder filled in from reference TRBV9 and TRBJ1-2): DSGVTQTPKHLITATGQRVTLRCSPRSGDLSVYWYQQSLDQGLQFLIQYYNGEERAKGNILERFSAQQFPDLHSELNLSSLELGDSALYFCASSVGGGPHYGYTFGSGTRLTVV.

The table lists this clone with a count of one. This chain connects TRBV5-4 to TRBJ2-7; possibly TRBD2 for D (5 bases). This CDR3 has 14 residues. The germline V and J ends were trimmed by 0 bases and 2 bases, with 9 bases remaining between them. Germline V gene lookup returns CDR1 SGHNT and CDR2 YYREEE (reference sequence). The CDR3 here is CASSLGLRAYEQYF. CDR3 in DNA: TGTGCCAGCAGCTTGGGACTGCGGGCCTACGAGCAGTACTTC.

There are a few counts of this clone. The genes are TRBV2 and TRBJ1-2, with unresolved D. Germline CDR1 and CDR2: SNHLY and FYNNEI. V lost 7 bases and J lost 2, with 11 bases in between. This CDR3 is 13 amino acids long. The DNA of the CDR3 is TGTGCCAGCACCGAGGGTCGGAACTATGGCTACACCTTC. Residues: CASTEGRNYGYTF.

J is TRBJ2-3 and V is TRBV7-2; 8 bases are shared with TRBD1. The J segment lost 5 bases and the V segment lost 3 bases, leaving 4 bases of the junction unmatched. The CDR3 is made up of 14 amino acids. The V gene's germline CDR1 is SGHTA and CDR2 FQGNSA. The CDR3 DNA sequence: TGTGCCAGCAGCTTTCAGGGGGCGTTAGATACGCAGTATTTT. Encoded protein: CASSFQGALDTQYF.

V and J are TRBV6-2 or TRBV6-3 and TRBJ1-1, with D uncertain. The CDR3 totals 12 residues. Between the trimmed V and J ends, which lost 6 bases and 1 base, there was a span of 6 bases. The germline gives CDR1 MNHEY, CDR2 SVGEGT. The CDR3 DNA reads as TGTGCCAGCAGCCGTAGGAACACTGAAGCTTTCTTT. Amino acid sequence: CASSRRNTEAFF.

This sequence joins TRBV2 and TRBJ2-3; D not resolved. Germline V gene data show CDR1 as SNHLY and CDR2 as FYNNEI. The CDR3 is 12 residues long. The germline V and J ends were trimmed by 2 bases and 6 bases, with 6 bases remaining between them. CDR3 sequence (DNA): TGTGCCAGCAGTGAACTGCGTGATACGCAGTATTTT. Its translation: CASSELRDTQYF.

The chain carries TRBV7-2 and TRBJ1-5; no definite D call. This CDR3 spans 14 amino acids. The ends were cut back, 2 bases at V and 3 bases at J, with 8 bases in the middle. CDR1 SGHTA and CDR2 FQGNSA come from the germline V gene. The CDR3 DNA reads TGTGCCAGCAGCTTACGTAGCCACAATCAGCCCCAGCATTTT. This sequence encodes CASSLRSHNQPQHF.

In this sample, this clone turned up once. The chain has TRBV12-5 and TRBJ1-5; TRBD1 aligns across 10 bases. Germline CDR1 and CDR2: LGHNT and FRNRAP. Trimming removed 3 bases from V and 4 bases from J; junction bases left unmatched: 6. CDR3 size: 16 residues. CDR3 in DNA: TGTGCTAGTGGTTTCCTCGACAGGGGGCTAAATCAGCCCCAGCATTTT. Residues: CASGFLDRGLNQPQHF.

DNA of the CDR3: TGTGCCACCAGCGGGACTCTGAACACCGGGGAGCTGTTTTTT. This sequence encodes CATSGTLNTGELFF. The J gene is TRBJ2-2, the V gene TRBV24-1, with D possibly TRBD2 on 6 matching bases. The CDR3 is made up of 14 amino acids. V was cut by 7 bases and J by 1 base, with 9 bases left in between. The germline CDR1 and CDR2 sequences are KGHDR and SFDVKD.

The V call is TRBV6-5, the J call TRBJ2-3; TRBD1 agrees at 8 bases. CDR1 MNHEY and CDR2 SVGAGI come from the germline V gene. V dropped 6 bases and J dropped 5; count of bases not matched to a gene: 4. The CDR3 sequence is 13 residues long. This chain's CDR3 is CASSRDRGDTQYF. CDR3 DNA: TGTGCCAGCAGCAGAGACAGGGGAGATACGCAGTATTTT.

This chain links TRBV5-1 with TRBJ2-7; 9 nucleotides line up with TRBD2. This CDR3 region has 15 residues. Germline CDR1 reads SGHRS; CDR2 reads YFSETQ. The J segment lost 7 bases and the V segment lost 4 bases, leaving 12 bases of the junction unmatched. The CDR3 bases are TGCGCCAGCAGCCAATATAGCGGGAGAGGGGGAGAGCAGTACTTC. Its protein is CASSQYSGRGGEQYF.

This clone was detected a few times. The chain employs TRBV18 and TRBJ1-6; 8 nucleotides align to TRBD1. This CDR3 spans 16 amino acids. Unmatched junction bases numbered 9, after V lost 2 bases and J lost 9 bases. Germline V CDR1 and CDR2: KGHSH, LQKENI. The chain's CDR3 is CASSPREQGDGSPLHF. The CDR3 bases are TGTGCCAGCTCACCAAGGGAACAGGGGGACGGTTCACCCCTCCACTTT.

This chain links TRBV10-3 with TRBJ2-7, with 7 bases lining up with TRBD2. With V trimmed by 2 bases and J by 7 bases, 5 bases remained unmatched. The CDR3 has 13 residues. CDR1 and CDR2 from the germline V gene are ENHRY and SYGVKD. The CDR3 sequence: CAISEGISGEQYF. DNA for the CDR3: TGTGCCATCAGTGAGGGTATTAGCGGGGAGCAGTACTTC.

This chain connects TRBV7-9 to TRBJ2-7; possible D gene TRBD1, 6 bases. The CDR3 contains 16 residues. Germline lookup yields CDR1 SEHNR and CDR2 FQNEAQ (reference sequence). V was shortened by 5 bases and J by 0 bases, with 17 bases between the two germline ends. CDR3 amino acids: CASSRRTGFTSYEQYF. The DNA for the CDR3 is TGTGCCAGCAGCCGGCGAACAGGGTTCACCTCCTACGAGCAGTACTTC.

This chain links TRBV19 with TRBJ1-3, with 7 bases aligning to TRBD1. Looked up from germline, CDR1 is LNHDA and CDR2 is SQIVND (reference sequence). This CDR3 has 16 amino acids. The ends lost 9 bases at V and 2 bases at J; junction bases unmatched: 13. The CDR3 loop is CASLPLTGRPGNTIYF. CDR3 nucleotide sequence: TGTGCCAGCTTACCACTGACAGGGCGCCCTGGAAACACCATATATTTT.